Described below is a single T cell receptor beta chain sequence and its context. Pregnant or lactating patients were excluded, as were those with uncontrolled infection or other autoimmune disease. The record originates from a study of T cells in Graves' hyperthyroidism and ophthalmopathy. Study-wide context: Specimen type is peripheral blood, collected at initial diagnosis prior to any treatment.

Regions amplified from RNA transcripts were the TCR beta CDR3 regions. Using the HTBI primer set, a first-round RT-PCR was run on the TCR CDR3. TCRdb called the multiplex PCR reads again in MiXCR, with one record for every CDR3 protein. This table has around 490,000 distinct CDR3 sequences, 15% to 20% appearing once. The source of this sequence is a man aged 35-49 years with Graves' ophthalmopathy. The sequenced sample consisted of blood.

CDR3 DNA: TGTGCCAGCAGCCTCCGATCAGGGATAAGTATCGGCTACACCTTC. Amino acids: CASSLRSGISIGYTF. This chain joins TRBV3-1 and TRBJ1-2; a weak D match, TRBD1 (5 bases). The CDR3 consists of 15 residues. Trimming pared 4 bases from V and 8 bases from J, leaving 20 bases between. CDR1 and CDR2 from the germline V gene are LGHDT and YNNKEL (reference sequence). The variable domain in full, completed from reference TRBV3-1 and TRBJ1-2, reads DTAVSQTPKYLVTQMGNDKSIKCEQNLGHDTMYWYKQDSKKFLKIMFSYNNKELIINETVPNRFSPKSPDKAHLNLHINSLELGDSAVYFCASSLRSGISIGYTFGSGTRLTVV.